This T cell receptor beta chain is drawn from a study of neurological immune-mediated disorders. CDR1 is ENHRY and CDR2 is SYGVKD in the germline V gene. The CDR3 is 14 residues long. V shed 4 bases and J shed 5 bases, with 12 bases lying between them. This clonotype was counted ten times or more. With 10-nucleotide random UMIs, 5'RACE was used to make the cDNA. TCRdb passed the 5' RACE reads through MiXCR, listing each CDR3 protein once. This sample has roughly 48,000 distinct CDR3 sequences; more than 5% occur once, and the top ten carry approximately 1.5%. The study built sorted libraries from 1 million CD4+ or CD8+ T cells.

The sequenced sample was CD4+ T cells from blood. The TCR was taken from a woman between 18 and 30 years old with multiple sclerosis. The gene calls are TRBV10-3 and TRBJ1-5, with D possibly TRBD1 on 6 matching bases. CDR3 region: CAISADREYQPQHF. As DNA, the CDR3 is TGTGCCATCAGTGCGGACAGAGAGTATCAGCCCCAGCATTTT.